What follows are 10 T cell receptor beta chains derived from one specimen sequenced in a study of T-cell memory formation after mild COVID-19. TCRdb re-derived calls from the 5' RACE reads in MiXCR, one entry per CDR3 protein. The table has 200,000 to 300,000 distinct CDR3 sequences, approximately 16% seen once. The sequenced material came from PBMCs or a T cell subset sorted from them (not recorded which). Receptors were obtained from a man younger than 35 who had mild COVID-19 (a few samples of this study predate the infection). Cell type and time point are not known.

This clonotype was seen a few times. The J gene is TRBJ2-2, the V gene TRBV10-3; D not resolved. The CDR3 spans 13 residues. V was cut by 10 bases and J by 1 base, with 10 bases left in between. Looked up from germline, CDR1 is ENHRY and CDR2 is SYGVKD. The CDR3 coding sequence is TGTGCCACGGCGGACGGGAACACCGGGGAGCTGTTTTTT. Amino acid sequence: CATADGNTGELFF.

This clonotype showed up just a few times. The chain recombines TRBV4-1 with TRBJ1-2; perhaps TRBD1 as D (5 bases). V was cut by 3 bases and J by 6 bases, with 14 bases left in between. This CDR3 has 14 residues. CDR1 MGHRA and CDR2 YSYEKL come from the germline V gene. The CDR3 loop is CASSHPPRGDGYTF. The CDR3 nucleotides are TGCGCCAGCAGCCACCCACCGAGGGGAGATGGCTACACCTTC.

This chain joins TRBV6-5 and TRBJ1-6, with D possibly being TRBD1 (5 bases). In germline, CDR1 is MNHEY, CDR2 SVGAGI. The CDR3 runs 14 residues. The V end was cut by 0 bases, the J end by 7 bases, with 7 bases between. The CDR3 bases are TGTGCCAGCAGTTACTCCGGGGGGAATTCACCCCTCCACTTT. Its translation is CASSYSGGNSPLHF.

This clonotype was seen many times. The chain combines TRBV5-4 with TRBJ1-2; D call uncertain. Germline CDR1 reads SGHNT; CDR2 reads YYREEE (reference sequence). This CDR3 has 15 amino acids. The V and J ends lost 4 bases and 13 bases respectively, with 26 bases between them. The CDR3 DNA is TGTGCCAGCAGCCCCCTAGCCACAGCGGCCCCAGACTCCACCTTC. Protein sequence: CASSPLATAAPDSTF.

There are many counts of this clonotype. This rearrangement joins TRBV6-4 to TRBJ2-3, with 9 nucleotides matching TRBD2. This CDR3 has 15 residues. V lost 4 bases and J lost 3; bases outside the gene matches: 5. Germline lookup yields CDR1 MRHNA and CDR2 SNTAGT. The CDR3 DNA reads TGTGCCAGCAGTGCCCTAGCGGGGAGGACAGATACGCAGTATTTT. This encodes CASSALAGRTDTQYF.

This clonotype showed up many times. The V gene is TRBV5-1, the J gene TRBJ2-3; TRBD2 matches at 12 bases. This CDR3 is built from 15 residues. The J segment lost 5 bases and the V segment lost 4 bases, leaving 5 bases of the junction unmatched. Germline loops: CDR1 SGHRS, CDR2 YFSETQ. The CDR3 reads CASSPGLAGQDTQYF. CDR3 coding DNA: TGCGCCAGCAGCCCCGGACTAGCGGGGCAAGATACGCAGTATTTT.

The chain links TRBV5-1 to TRBJ1-4; possible D gene TRBD1, 5 bases. This CDR3 region has 13 residues. Trimming took off 1 base at V and 7 bases at J, with 8 bases between the two ends. Germline V gives CDR1 SGHRS, CDR2 YFSETQ. The CDR3 region is CASSLTGGEKLFF. The CDR3 nucleotides are TGCGCCAGCAGCTTGACAGGAGGTGAAAAACTGTTTTTT.

The chain combines TRBV5-1 with TRBJ2-1; the D gene is possibly TRBD1 (6 bases). In germline, CDR1 is SGHRS, CDR2 YFSETQ. Trimming cost V 4 bases and J 0 bases, with 11 bases left between them. The CDR3 is 15 residues long. CDR3 loop: CASSPQGHSYNEQFF. The DNA of the CDR3 is TGCGCCAGCAGCCCTCAGGGGCACTCCTACAATGAGCAGTTCTTC.

The chain joins TRBV7-2 to TRBJ1-2, with D perhaps matching TRBD1 (5 bases). The ends were cut back, 5 bases at V and 6 bases at J, with 19 bases in the middle. The CDR3 runs 15 residues. From germline, CDR1 is SGHTA and CDR2 FQGNSA. CDR3 nucleotide sequence: TGTGCCAGCAGCCTAGGGGCAACCCGCTTCGATGGCTACACCTTC. Translation gives CASSLGATRFDGYTF.

The chain recombines TRBV4-3 with TRBJ2-5; possible D gene TRBD1, 7 bases. V lost 1 base, J lost 2 bases, and 20 bases lay in between. From germline, CDR1 is LGHNA and CDR2 YSLEER. The CDR3 is 18 amino acids. CDR3 nucleotides: TGCGCCAGCAGCCAAGGCCCCGGGCAGGGGGGAGGTCAAGAGACCCAGTACTTC. Protein product: CASSQGPGQGGGQETQYF.